Here is one TCR beta chain with its context. Noted time point: patch test 3, about 24 weeks after DPC sensitization. As for treatment: therapeutic diphenylcyclopropenone sensitization with weekly scalp DPC. The data were obtained in a study of human T cells and chemical hapten exposure. TCRdb redid the calling of the RACE reads with MiXCR, one entry per CDR3 protein. The sample records over 75,000 distinct CDR3 sequences, approximately 11% being singletons. Germline CDR1 MDHEN, CDR2 SYDVKM. This CDR3 is 11 amino acids long. Trimming stripped 5 bases from V and 16 bases from J, with 15 bases between. The TCR was taken from a woman younger than 45 with alopecia areata. Some clones in this sample may be carry-over from other donors' samples. This material consisted of whole blood, taken in connection with sensitization to the hapten diphenylcyclopropenone (DPC). The chain couples TRBV28 to TRBJ2-1, with D possibly matching TRBD2 (6 bases). The CDR3 here is CASSGGPWGFF. The CDR3 DNA reads as TGTGCCAGCAGTGGAGGGCCCTGGGGATTCTTC.